This TCR beta chain emerged from a study of T cells in narcolepsy. The CDR3 is 16 residues long. The V gene's germline CDR1 is LNHDA and CDR2 SQIVND (reference sequence). V shed 7 bases and J shed 0 bases, with 15 bases lying between them. Using immunoSEQ multiplex PCR, the repertoire was profiled, and TCRdb retains in-frame clones only, with some absent. The data hold tens of thousands of clones, with around 87% observed a single time. This TCR derives from a human donor with narcolepsy. Material for sequencing was CD45RA- memory CD4+ T cells from PBMCs. The chain is built from TRBV19 and TRBJ1-4, with a weak D call TRBD1 (5 bases). The CDR3 DNA sequence: TGTGCCAGTAATAAGGGACTCTCCCCAACTAATGAAAAACTGTTTTTT. It encodes CASNKGLSPTNEKLFF. Filled out from reference TRBV19 and TRBJ1-4, the complete variable domain reads DGGITQSPKYLFRKEGQNVTLSCEQNLNHDAMYWYRQDPGQGLRLIYYSQIVNDFQKGDIAEGYSVSREKKESFPLTVTSAQKNPTAFYLCASNKGLSPTNEKLFFGSGTQLSVL.